This TCR beta chain was identified during a study of blood T cells in healthy people across ages. A sample-barcoded 5' primer and a J-beta primer mix were used in a second PCR of about 7 to 12 cycles. TCRdb passed the 5' RACE reads through MiXCR, listing each CDR3 protein once. The sample records some 1.6 million distinct CDR3 sequences, around 35% being singletons. V lost 4 bases and J 2 bases, leaving 7 bases between the germline ends. The CDR3 is 13 amino acids. This clonotype turned up a few times. The chain couples TRBV12-3 or TRBV12-4 to TRBJ2-3; D gene ambiguous. Sequencing input: blood. This TCR was recovered from a woman aged 30 to 39 in good health. The DNA of the CDR3 is TGTGCCAGCAGTTGGCGGATCACAGATACGCAGTATTTT. Protein sequence: CASSWRITDTQYF.